This entry lists 25 T cell receptor beta chains sequenced from one sample in a study of T cells in AML relapse after transplant (dated by TCRdb to about 2019). The library was generated by PCR. TCRdb names Illumina MiSeq as the instrument used. A modified RACE PCR protocol, rather than multiplex PCR, was used to amplify TCR alpha and beta chains from RNA. TCRdb reran the public reads through fastp at Q25 and MiXCR, keeping productive beta chains. Rows with one shared CDR3 protein collapse into an entry with the most common genes and DNA. The table for this sample lists hundreds of distinct CDR3 sequences; 21% of them were counted only once. 25% to 40% of the sample belongs to the ten largest clones. The specimen comprised bone marrow, either the whole sample or a sorted T cell fraction (not recorded which), sampled at relapse. The receptors shown here come from a human donor who had a stem cell transplant for acute myeloid leukemia. Once a transplant has taken place, some T cells may be donor derived.

This clonotype is termed large. This chain uses TRBV7-6 with TRBJ2-5; the match to TRBD1 covers 8 bases. Germline lookup yields CDR1 SGHVS and CDR2 FNYEAQ. The CDR3 runs 15 residues. Trimming removed 0 bases from V and 4 bases from J; junction bases left unmatched: 4. DNA for the CDR3: TGTGCCAGCAGCTTAGCAGGGACAGGTGGAGAGACCCAGTACTTC. Amino acid sequence: CASSLAGTGGETQYF.

This clonotype qualifies as large. The rearrangement uses TRBV5-4 and TRBJ1-2; unclear D gene. The length of the CDR3 is 15 residues. Germline V gene data show CDR1 as SGHNT and CDR2 as YYREEE (reference sequence). The germline V and J ends were trimmed by 1 base and 0 bases, with 10 bases remaining between them. CDR3 residues: CASSLSHAANYGYTF. The CDR3, as DNA: TGTGCCAGCAGCTTGAGTCACGCAGCTAACTATGGCTACACCTTC. The full variable domain, its missing parts supplied by reference TRBV5-4 and TRBJ1-2, is ETGVTQSPTHLIKTRGQQVTLRCSSQSGHNTVSWYQQALGQGPQFIFQYYREEENGRGNFPPRFSGLQFPNYSSELNVNALELDDSALYLCASSLSHAANYGYTFGSGTRLTVV.

The chain carries TRBV7-8 and TRBJ1-4; D remains unclear. Germline CDR1 SGHVS, CDR2 FQNEAQ. CDR3 length: 16 amino acids. V was cut by 1 base and J by 7 bases, with 16 bases left in between. The CDR3 nucleotides read TGTGCCAGCAGCTTAGGTCCCCTAGCGGGAGGTGAAAAACTGTTTTTT. This sequence encodes CASSLGPLAGGEKLFF.

This clonotype is labeled large. The J gene is TRBJ2-5, the V gene TRBV7-2; TRBD2 is a possible D gene (5 bases). Trimming left V 2 bases short and J 5 bases short, with 6 bases between. CDR3 length: 12 amino acids. Germline V lookup: CDR1 SGHTA, CDR2 FQGNSA. CDR3 amino acids: CASSLTSETQYF. The CDR3 region has the DNA TGTGCCAGCAGCTTAACTAGTGAGACCCAGTACTTC.

The sample holds one count of this clonotype. The chain is built from TRBV29-1 and TRBJ2-7; a weak D match, TRBD1 (5 bases). CDR3 length: 16 residues. In germline, CDR1 is SQVTM, CDR2 ANQGSEA. The V end was cut by 0 bases, the J end by 0 bases, with 15 bases between. For the CDR3, the DNA is TGCAGCGTTGAAGATCTTCCGGACAAGAGCTCCTACGAGCAGTACTTC. It translates to CSVEDLPDKSSYEQYF.

This clonotype appeared many times. The V and J genes are TRBV11-2 and TRBJ1-2; TRBD1 might be the D (5 bases). The CDR3 runs 13 residues. The ends were cut back, 1 base at V and 8 bases at J, with 11 bases in the middle. The V gene's germline CDR1 is SGHAT and CDR2 FQNNGV. CDR3 sequence reads: CASSLGSGRGYTF. The CDR3 bases are TGTGCCAGCAGCTTAGGGTCGGGGCGGGGCTACACCTTC.

Relative to its sample, this clonotype is large (0.1 to 1%). The genes are TRBV9 and TRBJ2-2; TRBD1 might be the D (5 bases). Trimming removed 4 bases from V and 4 bases from J, with 11 bases in between. CDR1 is SGDLS and CDR2 is YYNGEE in the germline V gene. There are 14 residues in the CDR3. The CDR3 nucleotides are TGTGCCAGCAGCCCCGGGCAGGGCACCGGGGAGCTGTTTTTT. It specifies CASSPGQGTGELFF.

In its sample, this clonotype is large (0.1 to 1%). The chain carries TRBV5-1 and TRBJ2-2, with TRBD1 identical over 11 bases. The CDR3 extends over 16 amino acids. The germline CDR1 and CDR2 sequences are SGHRS and YFSETQ. V shed 4 bases, J shed 6 bases, and the junction held 8 bases outside the gene matches. CDR3 region: CASSSGQGAWPGELFF. The CDR3 nucleotides read TGCGCCAGCAGCAGCGGACAGGGGGCATGGCCCGGGGAGCTGTTTTTT.

By proportion, this clonotype is large. This chain links TRBV12-3 or TRBV12-4 with TRBJ1-5; tentative D call: TRBD1 (5 bases). CDR3 length: 13 residues. Trimming took off 9 bases at V and 5 bases at J, with 14 bases between the two ends. The CDR3 coding sequence is TGTGCCAGTTCCCAGGGCTCAGATCAGCCCCAGCATTTT. Protein product: CASSQGSDQPQHF.

This clonotype rates as large (0.1 to 1%). J is TRBJ2-1 and V is TRBV29-1; TRBD1 might be the D (5 bases). The CDR3 is 17 residues long. Germline V CDR1 and CDR2: SQVTM, ANQGSEA. V shed 0 bases and J shed 0 bases, with 15 bases lying between them. This CDR3 reads CSVEDLPDKSSYNEQFF. In DNA form, the CDR3 reads TGCAGCGTTGAAGATCTTCCGGACAAGAGCTCCTACAATGAGCAGTTCTTC.

To note about this clonotype: One end of the junction varies from germline; a read error may be responsible. This chain joins TRBV11-2 and TRBJ2-7; no clear D. CDR3 size: 13 residues. The germline V gene has CDR1 SGHAT and CDR2 FQNNGV. The DNA of the CDR3 is TGTGCCGGCAGCCCCAAGGGCCGGTACGAGCAGTACTTC. Its protein product is CAGSPKGRYEQYF. Full variable domain (outside the CDR3, taken from reference TRBV11-2 and TRBJ2-7): EAGVAQSPRYKIIEKRQSVAFWCNPISGHATLYWYQQILGQGPKLLIQFQNNGVVDDSQLPKDRFSAERLKGVDSTLKIQPAKLEDSAVYLCAGSPKGRYEQYFGPGTRLTVT.

This clonotype counts as large. Here the CDR3 reads CAISVSSNTEAFF. The DNA of the CDR3 is TGTGCCATCAGTGTCTCAAGCAACACTGAAGCTTTCTTT. The chain couples TRBV10-3 to TRBJ1-1; D is unresolved. Germline CDR1 is ENHRY and CDR2 is SYGVKD. The length of the CDR3 is 13 residues. V was trimmed by 4 bases and J by 2 bases, leaving 8 bases between them.

The chain recombines TRBV7-2 with TRBJ1-1; the match to TRBD1 covers 9 bases. CDR1 SGHTA and CDR2 FQGNSA come from the germline V gene. Unmatched junction bases numbered 5, after V lost 4 bases and J lost 2 bases. The CDR3 consists of 15 residues. The chain's CDR3 is CASSSGQGLNTEAFF. The CDR3 DNA is TGTGCCAGCAGCTCGGGACAGGGTCTTAACACTGAAGCTTTCTTT.

The CDR3 coding sequence is TGCAGTGCTAGTACGGGGGACAGGGGGCATACCTACGAGCAGTACTTC. Its protein is CSASTGDRGHTYEQYF. This sequence joins TRBV20-1 and TRBJ2-7; 12 bases map to TRBD1. The V segment lost 3 bases and the J segment 2 bases; nucleotides outside the gene matches: 8. This CDR3 has 16 amino acids. CDR1 and CDR2 from the germline V gene are DFQATT and SNEGSKA (reference sequence).

Points on this clonotype: This CDR3 is missing its conserved last phenylalanine or tryptophan, likely due to a read error. The limits of the CDR3 on the DNA are not certain, so only TCRdb's listed CDR3 is given. This CDR3 reads CASSGGGPTMATPSVR. This chain uses TRBV25-1 with TRBJ2-3; no DNA check was done on the table's D call, TRBD1. Germline V lookup: CDR1 MGHDK, CDR2 SYGVNS. The CDR3 is 16 amino acids in total, end residues counted.

This clonotype is labeled medium-sized. This chain joins TRBV5-1 and TRBJ2-5; the D gene is possibly TRBD1 (6 bases). This CDR3 region has 14 residues. Per germline, CDR1 SGHRS and CDR2 YFSETQ. Trimming pared 4 bases from V and 0 bases from J, leaving 10 bases between. CDR3 protein: CASSPDRNQETQYF. The CDR3 DNA follows: TGCGCCAGCAGCCCCGACAGGAACCAAGAGACCCAGTACTTC.

This clonotype ranks as large. For the CDR3, the DNA is TGTGCCAGCAGCGGGGTAGCGGGAGGGCCCGTGCGCGAGACCCAGTACTTC. Translation gives CASSGVAGGPVRETQYF. This chain connects TRBV14 to TRBJ2-5, with TRBD2 matching 11 bases. Germline CDR1 SGHDN, CDR2 FVKESK. The CDR3 runs to 17 residues. The J segment lost 5 bases and the V segment lost 5 bases, leaving 13 bases of the junction unmatched.

This chain uses TRBV20-1 with TRBJ2-7; D is tentatively TRBD1 or TRBD2 (5 bases each). CDR1 DFQATT and CDR2 SNEGSKA come from the germline V gene (reference sequence). V lost 3 bases and J 0 bases, leaving 12 bases between the germline ends. The CDR3 has 14 amino acids. The DNA of the CDR3 is TGCAGTGCTAGTGGTTTGGGACCCTCCTACGAGCAGTACTTC. Protein sequence: CSASGLGPSYEQYF.

This clonotype is large. The chain carries TRBV29-1 and TRBJ2-7, with 10 bases fitting TRBD1. The germline V gene has CDR1 SQVTM and CDR2 ANQGSEA. The CDR3 is 14 residues long. V was clipped by 8 bases and J by 5 bases; unmatched bases: 12. The CDR3 DNA is TGCAGCATTCCCTCCGGGACAGGGGCCCACGAGCAGTACTTC. Translating gives CSIPSGTGAHEQYF.

By share, this clonotype counts as large. The V gene is TRBV10-3, the J gene TRBJ1-1; D remains unclear. Germline lookup yields CDR1 ENHRY and CDR2 SYGVKD. The CDR3 totals 13 residues. Trimming took off 6 bases at V and 1 base at J, with 9 bases between the two ends. The CDR3 spells CAIRTSGNTEAFF. CDR3 bases: TGTGCCATCAGGACCTCGGGGAACACTGAAGCTTTCTTT.

By sample share, this clonotype is large (0.1 to 1%). The chain links TRBV5-5 to TRBJ1-1; 9 bases line up with TRBD1. CDR3 length: 17 amino acids. Germline V gives CDR1 SGHKS, CDR2 YYEKEE (reference sequence). Trimming took 4 bases from V and 4 from J; bases not matched to a gene: 14. DNA of the CDR3: TGTGCCAGCAGCAAGGAAGGACAGGGGCCCGTCGCCACTGAAGCTTTCTTT. Its protein product is CASSKEGQGPVATEAFF.

This clonotype is labeled large. This chain uses TRBV24-1 with TRBJ2-1, with 7 bases aligning to TRBD2. The junction had 9 bases not matched to a gene; V was cut back by 6 bases and J by 5 bases. Looked up from germline, CDR1 is KGHDR and CDR2 is SFDVKD. CDR3 length equals 15 residues. The CDR3 DNA reads TGTGCCACCAGTCCACAAGGAGCGGGACACAATGAGCAGTTCTTC. Translation gives CATSPQGAGHNEQFF.

This clonotype is labeled large. This chain uses TRBV9 with TRBJ2-4, with D possibly matching TRBD2 (6 bases). Germline assignment: CDR1 SGDLS and CDR2 YYNGEE. The CDR3 sequence is 16 residues long. V lost 0 bases, J lost 6 bases, and 16 bases lay in between. This CDR3 is CASSVAGGGDLNIQYF. CDR3 nucleotides: TGTGCCAGCAGCGTAGCAGGAGGAGGGGACTTAAACATTCAGTACTTC.

This clonotype is medium-sized in the sample. V and J are TRBV2 and TRBJ1-1; D perhaps matches TRBD1 (6 bases). CDR3 length: 12 amino acids. V was pared by 9 bases and J by 6 bases, with 14 bases between. CDR1 is SNHLY, CDR2 FYNNEI, per germline. This CDR3 reads CASTQGSSEAFF. The CDR3 nucleotides are TGTGCCAGTACACAGGGTTCCTCTGAAGCTTTCTTT.

By share, this clonotype counts as large. The J gene is TRBJ2-2, the V gene TRBV20-1; TRBD1 aligns across 7 bases. After removal of 6 bases from V and 4 bases from J, the junction contained 14 bases not matched to a gene. The germline gives CDR1 DFQATT, CDR2 SNEGSKA (reference sequence). The CDR3 length is 16 residues. CDR3 in amino acids: CSATSPGTGATGELFF. In nucleotides, the CDR3 is TGCAGTGCCACGAGCCCAGGAACAGGGGCCACCGGGGAGCTGTTTTTT.